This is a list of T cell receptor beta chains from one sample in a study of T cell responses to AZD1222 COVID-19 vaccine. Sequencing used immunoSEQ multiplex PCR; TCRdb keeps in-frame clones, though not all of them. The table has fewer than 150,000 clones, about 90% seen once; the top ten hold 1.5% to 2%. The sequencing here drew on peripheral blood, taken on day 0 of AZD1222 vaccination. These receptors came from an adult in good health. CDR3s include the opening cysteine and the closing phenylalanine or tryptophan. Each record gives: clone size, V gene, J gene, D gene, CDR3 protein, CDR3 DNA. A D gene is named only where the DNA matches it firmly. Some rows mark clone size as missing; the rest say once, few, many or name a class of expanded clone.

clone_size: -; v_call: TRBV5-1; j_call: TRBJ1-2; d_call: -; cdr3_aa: CASSFSSDGSYGYTF; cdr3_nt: TGCGCCAGCAGCTTTTCCTCGGACGGCAGCTATGGCTACACCTTC
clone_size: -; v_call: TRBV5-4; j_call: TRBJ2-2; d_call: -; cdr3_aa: CASSLAMGGSFRTGELFF; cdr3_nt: TGTGCCAGCAGCTTGGCAATGGGGGGTTCATTCAGGACCGGGGAGCTGTTTTTT
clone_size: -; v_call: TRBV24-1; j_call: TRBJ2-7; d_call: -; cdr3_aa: CATSDSQGTLYEQYF; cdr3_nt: TGTGCCACCAGTGATAGTCAGGGAACCTTATACGAGCAGTACTTC
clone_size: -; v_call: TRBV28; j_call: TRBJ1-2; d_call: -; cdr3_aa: CASSDAILVDGYTF; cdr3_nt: TGTGCCAGCAGTGACGCGATTCTCGTTGATGGCTACACCTTC
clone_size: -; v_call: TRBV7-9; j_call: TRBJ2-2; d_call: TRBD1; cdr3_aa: CASSLSFRQGAPNTGELFF; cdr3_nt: TGTGCCAGCAGCTTATCTTTTCGACAGGGGGCGCCGAACACCGGGGAGCTGTTTTTT
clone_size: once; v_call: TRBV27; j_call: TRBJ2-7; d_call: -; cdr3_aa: CASSHPSGYEQYF; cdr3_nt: TGTGCCAGCAGTCACCCCTCGGGGTACGAGCAGTACTTC
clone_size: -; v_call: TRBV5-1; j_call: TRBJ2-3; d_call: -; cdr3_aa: CASSLSSSATQYF; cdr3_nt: TGCGCCAGCAGCTTGTCCTCTAGCGCCACGCAGTATTTT
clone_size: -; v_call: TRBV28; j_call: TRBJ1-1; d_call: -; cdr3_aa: CASSQRPGLTNTEAFF; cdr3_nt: TGTGCCAGCAGTCAAAGACCGGGACTGACGAACACTGAAGCTTTCTTT
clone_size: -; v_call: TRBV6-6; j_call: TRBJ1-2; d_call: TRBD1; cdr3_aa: CASGQGAPSYGYTF; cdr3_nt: TGTGCCAGCGGTCAGGGGGCGCCCAGCTATGGCTACACCTTC
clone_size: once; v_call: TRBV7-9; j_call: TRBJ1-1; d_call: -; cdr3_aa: CASSLALQENTEAFF; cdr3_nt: TGTGCCAGCAGCTTGGCCTTACAGGAGAACACTGAAGCTTTCTTT
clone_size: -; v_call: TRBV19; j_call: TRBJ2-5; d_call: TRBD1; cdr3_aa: CASSIYSQTGTAQETQYF; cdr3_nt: TGTGCCAGTAGTATATACTCACAAACCGGGACAGCCCAAGAGACCCAGTACTTC
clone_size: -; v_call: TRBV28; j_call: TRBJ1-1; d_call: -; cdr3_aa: CASSSVLGTMNTEAFF; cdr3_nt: TGTGCCAGCAGCTCCGTCCTAGGGACCATGAACACTGAAGCTTTCTTT
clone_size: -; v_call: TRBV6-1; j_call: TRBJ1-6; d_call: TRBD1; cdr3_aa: CASSETTGEGSPLHF; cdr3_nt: TGTGCCAGCAGTGAAACGACAGGGGAGGGTTCACCCCTCCACTTT
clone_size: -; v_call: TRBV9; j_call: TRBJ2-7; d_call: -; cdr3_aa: CASSVGPGGAYEQYF; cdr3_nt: TGTGCCAGCAGCGTAGGTCCAGGGGGGGCCTACGAGCAGTACTTC
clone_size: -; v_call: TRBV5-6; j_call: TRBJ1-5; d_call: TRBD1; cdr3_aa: CASSFRTGSGNQPQHF; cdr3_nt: TGTGCCAGCAGCTTCAGGACAGGGTCGGGCAATCAGCCCCAGCATTTT
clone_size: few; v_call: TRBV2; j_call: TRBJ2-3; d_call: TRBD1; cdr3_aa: CASSRDRGDTQYF; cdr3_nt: TGTGCCAGCAGCCGGGACAGGGGAGATACGCAGTATTTT
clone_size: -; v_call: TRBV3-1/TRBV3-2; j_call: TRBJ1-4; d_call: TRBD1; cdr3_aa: CASSHGRGGNEKLFF; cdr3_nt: TGTGCCAGCAGCCATGGCAGGGGGGGTAATGAAAAACTGTTTTTT
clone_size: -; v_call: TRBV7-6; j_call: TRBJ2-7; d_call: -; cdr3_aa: CASSLREEMPYEQYF; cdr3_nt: TGTGCCAGCAGCCTCAGGGAAGAAATGCCCTACGAGCAGTACTTC
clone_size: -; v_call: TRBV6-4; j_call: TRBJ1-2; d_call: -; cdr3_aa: CASSDRGGNGYTF; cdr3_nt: TGTGCCAGCAGTGACCGCGGGGGGAATGGCTACACCTTC
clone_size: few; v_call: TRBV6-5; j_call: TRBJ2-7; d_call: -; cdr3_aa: CASSRGTSYEQYF; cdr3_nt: TGTGCCAGCTCCCGAGGGACCTCCTACGAGCAGTACTTC
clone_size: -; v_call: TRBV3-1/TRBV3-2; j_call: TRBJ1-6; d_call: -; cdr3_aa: CASSLSQSSYNSPLHF; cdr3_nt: TGTGCCAGCAGCCTAAGCCAGAGCTCCTATAATTCACCCCTCCACTTT
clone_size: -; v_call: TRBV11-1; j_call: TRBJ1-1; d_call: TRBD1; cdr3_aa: CASRVTGTNTEAFF; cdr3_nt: TGTGCCAGCAGGGTGACAGGGACGAACACTGAAGCTTTCTTT
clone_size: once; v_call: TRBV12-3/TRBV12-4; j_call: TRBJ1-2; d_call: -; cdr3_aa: CASTLQQGHGYTF; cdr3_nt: TGTGCCAGCACACTGCAACAGGGTCATGGCTACACCTTC
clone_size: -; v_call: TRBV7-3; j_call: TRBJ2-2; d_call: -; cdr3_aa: CASSRGGDGELFF; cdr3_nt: TGTGCCAGCAGCCGAGGGGGTGACGGGGAGCTGTTTTTT
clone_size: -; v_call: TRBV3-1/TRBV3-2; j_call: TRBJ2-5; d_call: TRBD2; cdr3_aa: CASSQWGLAGGPETQYF; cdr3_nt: TGTGCCAGCAGCCAATGGGGACTAGCGGGAGGGCCTGAGACCCAGTACTTC
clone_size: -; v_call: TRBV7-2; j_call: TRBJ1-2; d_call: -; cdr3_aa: CASSLRTANYGYTF; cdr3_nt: TGTGCCAGCAGCTTAAGGACAGCTAACTATGGCTACACCTTC
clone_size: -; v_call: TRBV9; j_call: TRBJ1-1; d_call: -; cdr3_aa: CASSVSWALAEAFF; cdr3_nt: TGTGCCAGCAGCGTATCTTGGGCGCTGGCTGAAGCTTTCTTT
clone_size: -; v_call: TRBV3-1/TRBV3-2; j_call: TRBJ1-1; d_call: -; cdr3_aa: CASSQDGSYTEAFF; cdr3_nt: TGTGCCAGCAGCCAAGATGGGTCGTACACTGAAGCTTTCTTT
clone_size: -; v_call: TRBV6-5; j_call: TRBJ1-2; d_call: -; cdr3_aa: CAGGANYGYTF; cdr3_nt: TGTGCCGGGGGCGCTAACTATGGCTACACCTTC
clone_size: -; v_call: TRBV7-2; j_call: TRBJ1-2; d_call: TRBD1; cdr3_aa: CASSDRVVGGYTF; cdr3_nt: TGTGCCAGCAGCGACAGGGTAGTAGGTGGCTACACCTTC
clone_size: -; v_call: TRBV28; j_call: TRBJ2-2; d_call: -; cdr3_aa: CASSLSEGTGELFF; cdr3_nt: TGTGCCAGCAGCCTCTCCGAGGGCACCGGGGAGCTGTTTTTT
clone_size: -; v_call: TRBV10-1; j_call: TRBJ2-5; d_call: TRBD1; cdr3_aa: CASSVGTGVLEETQYF; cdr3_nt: TGCGCCAGCAGTGTGGGGACAGGGGTGTTAGAGGAGACCCAGTACTTC
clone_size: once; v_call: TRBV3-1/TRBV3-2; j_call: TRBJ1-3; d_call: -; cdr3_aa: CASSPVTGNTIYF; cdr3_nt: TGTGCCAGCAGCCCCGTCACTGGAAACACCATATATTTT
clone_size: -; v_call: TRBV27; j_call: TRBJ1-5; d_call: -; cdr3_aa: CASSLSSGAQPQHF; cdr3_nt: TGTGCCAGCAGTTTATCCTCGGGGGCTCAGCCCCAGCATTTT
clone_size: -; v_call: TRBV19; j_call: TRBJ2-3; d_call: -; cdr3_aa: CASSISASATQYF; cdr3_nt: TGTGCCAGTAGTATTTCCGCCTCTGCCACGCAGTATTTT
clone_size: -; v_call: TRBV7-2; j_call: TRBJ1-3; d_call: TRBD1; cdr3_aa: CASSPDRAGNTIYF; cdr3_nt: TGTGCCAGCAGCCCCGACAGGGCCGGAAACACCATATATTTT
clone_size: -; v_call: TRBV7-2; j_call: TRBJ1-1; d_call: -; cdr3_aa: CASSQRSGRATEAFF; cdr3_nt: TGTGCCAGCAGCCAGAGATCGGGGCGAGCCACTGAAGCTTTCTTT
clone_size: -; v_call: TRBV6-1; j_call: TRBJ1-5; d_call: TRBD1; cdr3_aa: CASSERTPNQDRFHQPQHF; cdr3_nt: TGTGCCAGCAGTGAGAGAACGCCTAACCAGGACAGGTTTCATCAGCCCCAGCATTTT
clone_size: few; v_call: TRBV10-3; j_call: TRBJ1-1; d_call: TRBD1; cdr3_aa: CAISDRGKDTEAFF; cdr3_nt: TGTGCCATCAGCGACAGGGGTAAGGACACTGAAGCTTTCTTT
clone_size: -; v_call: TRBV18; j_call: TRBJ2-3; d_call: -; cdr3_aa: CASSPAGGRTDTQYF; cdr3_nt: TGTGCCAGCTCACCAGCTGGAGGCCGCACAGATACGCAGTATTTT
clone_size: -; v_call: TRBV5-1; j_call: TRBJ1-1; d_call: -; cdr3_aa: CASSLLGRTEAFF; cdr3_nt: TGCGCCAGCAGCTTGTTGGGTAGGACTGAAGCTTTCTTT
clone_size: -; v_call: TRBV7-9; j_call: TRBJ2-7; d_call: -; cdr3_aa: CASSPLGLSYEQYF; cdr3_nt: TGTGCCAGCAGCCCCCTAGGACTATCCTACGAGCAGTACTTC
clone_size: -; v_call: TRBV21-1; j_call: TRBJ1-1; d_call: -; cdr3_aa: CASSKQGKLTEAFF; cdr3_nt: TGTGCCAGCAGCAAACAGGGTAAGTTGACTGAAGCTTTCTTT
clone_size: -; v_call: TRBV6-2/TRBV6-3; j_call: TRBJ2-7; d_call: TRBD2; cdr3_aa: CASSYRGGLSYEQYF; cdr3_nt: TGTGCCAGCAGTTACCGCGGGGGGCTCTCCTACGAGCAGTACTTC
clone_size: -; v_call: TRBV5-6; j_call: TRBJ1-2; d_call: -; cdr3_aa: CASSLDARPNYGYTF; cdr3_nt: TGTGCCAGCAGCTTGGACGCGCGTCCTAACTATGGCTACACCTTC
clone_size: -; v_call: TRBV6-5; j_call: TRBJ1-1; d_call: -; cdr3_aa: CASSYWGQATEAFF; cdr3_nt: TGTGCCAGCAGTTACTGGGGGCAGGCCACTGAAGCTTTCTTT
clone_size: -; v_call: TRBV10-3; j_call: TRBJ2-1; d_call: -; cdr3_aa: CAISEPSSHSYNEQFF; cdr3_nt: TGTGCCATCAGTGAGCCAAGCTCTCATTCCTACAATGAGCAGTTCTTC
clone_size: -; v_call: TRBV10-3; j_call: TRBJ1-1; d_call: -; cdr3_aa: CAISAAQIRSNTEAFF; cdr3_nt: TGTGCCATCAGTGCCGCCCAGATACGGAGCAACACTGAAGCTTTCTTT
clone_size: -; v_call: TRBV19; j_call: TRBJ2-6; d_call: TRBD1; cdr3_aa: CASSIPRDSVSGANVLTF; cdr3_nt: TGTGCCAGTAGTATCCCTAGGGACAGCGTCTCTGGGGCCAACGTCCTGACTTTC
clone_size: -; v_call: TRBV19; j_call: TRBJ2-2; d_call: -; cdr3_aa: CASTVYGVGTGELFF; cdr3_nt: TGTGCCAGTACTGTTTATGGGGTAGGGACCGGGGAGCTGTTTTTT